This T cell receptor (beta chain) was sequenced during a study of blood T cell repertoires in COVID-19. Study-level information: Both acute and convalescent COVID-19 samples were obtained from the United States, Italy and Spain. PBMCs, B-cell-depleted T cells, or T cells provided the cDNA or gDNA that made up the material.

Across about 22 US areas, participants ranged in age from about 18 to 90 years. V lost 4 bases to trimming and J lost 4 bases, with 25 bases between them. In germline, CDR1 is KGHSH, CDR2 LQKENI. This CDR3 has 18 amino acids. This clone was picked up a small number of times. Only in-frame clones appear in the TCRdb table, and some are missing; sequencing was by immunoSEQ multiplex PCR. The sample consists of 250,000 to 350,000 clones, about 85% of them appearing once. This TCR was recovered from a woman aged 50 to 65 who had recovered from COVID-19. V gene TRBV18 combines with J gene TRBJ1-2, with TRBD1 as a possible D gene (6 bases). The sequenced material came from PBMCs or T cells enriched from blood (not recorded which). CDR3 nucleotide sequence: TGTGCCAGCTCACTAACCTCAGGAGACAGGAGCTCAATCTATGGCTACACCTTC. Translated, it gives CASSLTSGDRSSIYGYTF.